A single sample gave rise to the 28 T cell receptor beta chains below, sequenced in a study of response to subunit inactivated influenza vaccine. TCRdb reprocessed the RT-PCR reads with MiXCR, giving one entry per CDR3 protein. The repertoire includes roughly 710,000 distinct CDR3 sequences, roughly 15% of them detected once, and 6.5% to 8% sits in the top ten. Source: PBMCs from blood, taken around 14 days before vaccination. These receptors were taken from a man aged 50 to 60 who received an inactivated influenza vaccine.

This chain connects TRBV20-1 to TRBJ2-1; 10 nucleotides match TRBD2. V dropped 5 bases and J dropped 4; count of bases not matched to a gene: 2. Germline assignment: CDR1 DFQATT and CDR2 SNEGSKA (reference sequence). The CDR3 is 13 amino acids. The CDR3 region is CSAASGRYNEQFF. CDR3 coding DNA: TGCAGTGCTGCTAGCGGGAGATACAATGAGCAGTTCTTC.

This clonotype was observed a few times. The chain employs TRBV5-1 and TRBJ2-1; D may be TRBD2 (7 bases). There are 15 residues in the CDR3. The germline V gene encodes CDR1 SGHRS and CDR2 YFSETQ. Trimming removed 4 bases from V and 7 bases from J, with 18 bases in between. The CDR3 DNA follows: TGCGCCAGCAGCCCTGGGGGGGCTAGCGCAAATGAGCAGTTCTTC. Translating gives CASSPGGASANEQFF.

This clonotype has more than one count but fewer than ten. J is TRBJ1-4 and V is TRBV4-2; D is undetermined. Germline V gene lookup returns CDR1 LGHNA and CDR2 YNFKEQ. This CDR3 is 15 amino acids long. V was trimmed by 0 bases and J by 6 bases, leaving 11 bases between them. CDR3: CASSQDRGRDEKLFF. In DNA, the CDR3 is TGTGCCAGCAGCCAAGACCGGGGAAGGGATGAAAAACTGTTTTTT.

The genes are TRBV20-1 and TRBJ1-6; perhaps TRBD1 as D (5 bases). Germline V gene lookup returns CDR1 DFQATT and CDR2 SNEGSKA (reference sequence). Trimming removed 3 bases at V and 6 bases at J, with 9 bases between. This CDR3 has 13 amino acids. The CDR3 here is CSARVTANSPLHF. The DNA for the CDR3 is TGCAGTGCTAGGGTGACAGCTAATTCACCCCTCCACTTT.

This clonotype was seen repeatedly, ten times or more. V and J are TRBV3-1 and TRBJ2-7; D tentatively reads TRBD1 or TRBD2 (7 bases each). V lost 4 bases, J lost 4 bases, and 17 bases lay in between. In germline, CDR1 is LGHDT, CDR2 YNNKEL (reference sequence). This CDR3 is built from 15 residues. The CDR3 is CASSPGGALSYEQYF. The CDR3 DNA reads TGTGCCAGCAGCCCAGGGGGGGCTCTATCGTACGAGCAGTACTTC.

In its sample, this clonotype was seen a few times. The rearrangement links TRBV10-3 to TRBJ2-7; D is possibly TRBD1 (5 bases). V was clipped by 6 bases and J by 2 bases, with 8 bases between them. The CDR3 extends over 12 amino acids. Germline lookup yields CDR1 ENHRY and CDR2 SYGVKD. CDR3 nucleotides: TGTGCCATCAGGACAGTTACCTACGAGCAGTACTTC. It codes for CAIRTVTYEQYF.

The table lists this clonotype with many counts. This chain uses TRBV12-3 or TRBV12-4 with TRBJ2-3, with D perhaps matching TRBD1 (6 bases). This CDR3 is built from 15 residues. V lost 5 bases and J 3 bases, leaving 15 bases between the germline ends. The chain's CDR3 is CASSTGSTPTDTQYF. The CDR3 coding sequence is TGTGCCAGCAGTACAGGGTCGACACCGACAGATACGCAGTATTTT.

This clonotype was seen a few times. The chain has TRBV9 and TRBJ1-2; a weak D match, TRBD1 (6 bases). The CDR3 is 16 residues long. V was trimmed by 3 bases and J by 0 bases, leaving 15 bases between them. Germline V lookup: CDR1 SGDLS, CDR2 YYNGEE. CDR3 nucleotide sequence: TGTGCCAGCAGCGACCAAGGACAGTTAGCTAACTATGGCTACACCTTC. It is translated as CASSDQGQLANYGYTF.

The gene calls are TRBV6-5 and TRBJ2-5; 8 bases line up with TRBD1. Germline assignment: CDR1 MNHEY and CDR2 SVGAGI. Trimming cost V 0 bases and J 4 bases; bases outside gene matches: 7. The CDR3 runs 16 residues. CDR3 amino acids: CASSYSTTGAIETQYF. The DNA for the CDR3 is TGTGCCAGCAGTTACTCGACGACAGGGGCTATAGAGACCCAGTACTTC.

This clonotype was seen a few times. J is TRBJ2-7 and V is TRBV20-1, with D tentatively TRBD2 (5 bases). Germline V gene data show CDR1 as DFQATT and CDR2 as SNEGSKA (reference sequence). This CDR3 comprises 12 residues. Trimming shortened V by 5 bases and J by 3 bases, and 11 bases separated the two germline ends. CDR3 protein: CSAEDGDYEQYF. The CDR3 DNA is TGCAGTGCTGAGGACGGGGACTACGAGCAGTACTTC.

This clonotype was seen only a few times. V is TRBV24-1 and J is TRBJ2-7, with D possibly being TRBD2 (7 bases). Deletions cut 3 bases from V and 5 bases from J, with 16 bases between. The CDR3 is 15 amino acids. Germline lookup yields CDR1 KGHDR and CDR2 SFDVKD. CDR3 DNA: TGTGCCACCAGTGATCCGGGAGGCGGGGGCGACGAGCAGTACTTC. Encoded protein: CATSDPGGGGDEQYF.

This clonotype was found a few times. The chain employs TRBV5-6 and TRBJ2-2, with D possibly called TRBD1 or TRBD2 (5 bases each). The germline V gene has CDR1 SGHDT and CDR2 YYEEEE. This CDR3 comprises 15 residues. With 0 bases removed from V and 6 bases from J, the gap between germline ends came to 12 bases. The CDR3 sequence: CASSLEWGMAGELFF. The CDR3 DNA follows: TGTGCCAGCAGCTTGGAGTGGGGGATGGCCGGGGAGCTGTTTTTT.

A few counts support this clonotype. DNA for the CDR3: TGTGCCAGCAAGGAAGCTTCTGGAAACACCATATATTTT. Translating gives CASKEASGNTIYF. J is TRBJ1-3 and V is TRBV7-9; D not certain. The germline CDR1 and CDR2 sequences are SEHNR and FQNEAQ (reference sequence). The CDR3 loop spans 13 amino acids. Trimming cost V 7 bases and J 1 base, with 8 bases left between them.

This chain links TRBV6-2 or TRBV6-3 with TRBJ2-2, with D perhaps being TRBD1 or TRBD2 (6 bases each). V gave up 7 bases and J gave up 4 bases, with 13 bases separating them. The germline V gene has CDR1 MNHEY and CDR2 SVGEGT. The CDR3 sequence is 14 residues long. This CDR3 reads CASNGGSLTGELFF. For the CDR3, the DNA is TGTGCCAGCAACGGGGGCTCACTCACCGGGGAGCTGTTTTTT.

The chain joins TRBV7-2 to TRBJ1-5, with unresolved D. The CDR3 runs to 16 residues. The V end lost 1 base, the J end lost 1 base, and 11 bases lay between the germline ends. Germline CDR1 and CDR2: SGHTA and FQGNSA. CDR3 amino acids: CASSLEGAASNQPQHF. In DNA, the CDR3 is TGTGCCAGCAGCTTAGAAGGCGCGGCGAGCAATCAGCCCCAGCATTTT.

The CDR3 is CASSPTRGLQPQHF. As DNA, the CDR3 is TGCGCCAGCAGCCCGACCCGGGGCCTCCAGCCCCAGCATTTT. V and J are TRBV4-3 and TRBJ1-5; weak D call: TRBD1 (5 bases). Germline V gives CDR1 LGHNA, CDR2 YSLEER. The CDR3 runs 14 residues. Trimming left V 4 bases short and J 7 bases short, with 14 bases between.

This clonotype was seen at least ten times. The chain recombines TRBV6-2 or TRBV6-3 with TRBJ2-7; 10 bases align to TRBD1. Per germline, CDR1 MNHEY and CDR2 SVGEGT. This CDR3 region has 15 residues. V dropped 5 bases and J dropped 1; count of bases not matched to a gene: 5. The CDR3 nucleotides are TGTGCCAGCAGTAGGGACAGGGGACTTTCCTACGAGCAGTACTTC. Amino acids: CASSRDRGLSYEQYF.

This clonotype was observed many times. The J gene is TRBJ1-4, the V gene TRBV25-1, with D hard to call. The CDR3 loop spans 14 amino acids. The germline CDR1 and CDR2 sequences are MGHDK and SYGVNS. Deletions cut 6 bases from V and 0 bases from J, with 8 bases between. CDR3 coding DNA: TGTGCCAGCAGCTTACCTGCAACTAATGAAAAACTGTTTTTT. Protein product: CASSLPATNEKLFF.

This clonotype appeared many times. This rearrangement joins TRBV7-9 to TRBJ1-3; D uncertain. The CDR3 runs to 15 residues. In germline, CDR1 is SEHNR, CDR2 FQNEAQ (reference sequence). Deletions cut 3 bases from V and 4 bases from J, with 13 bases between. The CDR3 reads CASSFPRRLGNTIYF. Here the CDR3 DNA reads TGTGCCAGCAGCTTTCCCCGGAGGTTGGGAAACACCATATATTTT.

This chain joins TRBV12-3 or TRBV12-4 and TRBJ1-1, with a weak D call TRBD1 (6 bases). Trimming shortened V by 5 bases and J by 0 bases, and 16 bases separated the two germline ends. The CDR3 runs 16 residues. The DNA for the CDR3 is TGTGCCAGCAGTCCTAGGTCGGGGGCGGTGAACACTGAAGCTTTCTTT. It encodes CASSPRSGAVNTEAFF.

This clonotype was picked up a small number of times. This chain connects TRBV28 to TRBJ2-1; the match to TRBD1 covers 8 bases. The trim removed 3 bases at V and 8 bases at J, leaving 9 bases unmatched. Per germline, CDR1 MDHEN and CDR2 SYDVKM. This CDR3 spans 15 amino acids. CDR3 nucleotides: TGTGCCAGCAGTTTCGTGGCAGGGGGCGGGTATGAGCAGTTCTTC. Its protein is CASSFVAGGGYEQFF.

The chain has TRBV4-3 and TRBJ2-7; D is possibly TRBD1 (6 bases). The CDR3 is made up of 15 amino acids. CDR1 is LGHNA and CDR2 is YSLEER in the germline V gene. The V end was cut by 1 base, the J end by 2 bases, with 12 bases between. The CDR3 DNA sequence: TGCGCCAGCAGCCAAGGTCCGACAGGACCCTACGAGCAGTACTTC. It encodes CASSQGPTGPYEQYF.

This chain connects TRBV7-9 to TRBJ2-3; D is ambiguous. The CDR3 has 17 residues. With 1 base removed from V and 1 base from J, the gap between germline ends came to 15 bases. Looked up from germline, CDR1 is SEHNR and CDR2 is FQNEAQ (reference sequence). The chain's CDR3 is CASSLDVRAYGTDTQYF. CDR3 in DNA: TGTGCCAGCAGCTTAGACGTCCGAGCGTACGGCACAGATACGCAGTATTTT.

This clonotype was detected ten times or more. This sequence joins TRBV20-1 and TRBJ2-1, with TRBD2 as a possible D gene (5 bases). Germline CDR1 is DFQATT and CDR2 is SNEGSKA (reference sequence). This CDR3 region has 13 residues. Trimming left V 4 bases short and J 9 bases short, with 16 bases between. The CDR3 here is CSATFFEGPEQFF. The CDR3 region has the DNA TGCAGTGCTACATTTTTTGAGGGCCCTGAGCAGTTCTTC.

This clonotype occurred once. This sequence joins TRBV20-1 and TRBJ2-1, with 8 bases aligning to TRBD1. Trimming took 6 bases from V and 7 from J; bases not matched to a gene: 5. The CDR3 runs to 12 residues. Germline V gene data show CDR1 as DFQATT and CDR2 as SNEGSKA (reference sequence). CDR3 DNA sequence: TGCAGTGCACCACGACAGGGGAATGAGCAGTTCTTC. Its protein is CSAPRQGNEQFF.

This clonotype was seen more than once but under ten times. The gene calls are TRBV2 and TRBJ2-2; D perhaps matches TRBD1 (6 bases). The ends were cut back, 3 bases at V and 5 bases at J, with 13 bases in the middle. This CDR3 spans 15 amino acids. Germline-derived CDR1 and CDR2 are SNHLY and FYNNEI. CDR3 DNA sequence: TGTGCCAGCAGTGATAAGGGGGTACTTACCGGGGAGCTGTTTTTT. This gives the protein CASSDKGVLTGELFF. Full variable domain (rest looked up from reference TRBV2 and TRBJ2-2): EPEVTQTPSHQVTQMGQEVILRCVPISNHLYFYWYRQILGQKVEFLVSFYNNEISEKSEIFDDQFSVERPDGSNFTLKIRSTKLEDSAMYFCASSDKGVLTGELFFGEGSRLTVL.

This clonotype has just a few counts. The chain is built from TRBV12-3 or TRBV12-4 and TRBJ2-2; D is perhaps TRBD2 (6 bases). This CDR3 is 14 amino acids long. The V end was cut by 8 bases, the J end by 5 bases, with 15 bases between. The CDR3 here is CASWGTGKTGELFF. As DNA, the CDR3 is TGTGCCAGCTGGGGGACTGGCAAAACCGGGGAGCTGTTTTTT.

The CDR3 bases are TGCGCCAGCAGCCCCGGAGTAGGGGCCGGGGCTGGGGAGCTGTTTTTT. Amino acids: CASSPGVGAGAGELFF. This chain connects TRBV5-1 to TRBJ2-2; TRBD1 or TRBD2 may be the D gene (5 bases each). Germline V gives CDR1 SGHRS, CDR2 YFSETQ. The CDR3 contains 16 residues. With 4 bases removed from V and 8 bases from J, the gap between germline ends came to 21 bases. Complete variable domain (other parts from reference TRBV5-1 and TRBJ2-2): KAGVTQTPRYLIKTRGQQVTLSCSPISGHRSVSWYQQTPGQGLQFLFEYFSETQRNKGNFPGRFSGRQFSNSRSEMNVSTLELGDSALYLCASSPGVGAGAGELFFGEGSRLTVL.